The rows below give T cell receptor beta chains drawn from one sample of a study of T and B cells in COVID-19 patients. From the multiplex PCR reads, TCRdb called clonotypes with MiXCR, one entry per CDR3 protein. Of several thousand distinct CDR3 sequences in the sample, 20% to 25% were seen once. The sample consisted of blood. The receptors derive from a human donor who had recovered from COVID-19. CDR3s include the opening cysteine and the closing phenylalanine or tryptophan. D genes are given only for firm matches. The size entry is marked missing in some rows and otherwise reads once, few, many or a size class.

D	size	V	length	J	DNA	CDR3
TRBD2	NA	TRBV6-5	13	TRBJ2-1	TGTGCCAGCGGTACTAGCGGGTCCAATGAGCAGTTCTTC	CASGTSGSNEQFF
TRBD1	NA	TRBV18	15	TRBJ1-6	TGTGCCAGCTCACCCACCGGGACAGGGAATTCACCCCTCCACTTT	CASSPTGTGNSPLHF
TRBD2	NA	TRBV20-1	14	TRBJ2-3	TGCAGTGCCCCTAGCGGGGGGAGCACAGATACGCAGTATTTT	CSAPSGGSTDTQYF
TRBD2	medium-sized	TRBV10-3	15	TRBJ2-3	TGTGCCATCAGAAGAGCGGGGGAGCGCACAGATACGCAGTATTTT	CAIRRAGERTDTQYF
NA	medium-sized	TRBV19	12	TRBJ1-4	TGTGCCAGTAGTATAGAATCCGGTGAACTGTTTTTT	CASSIESGELFF
NA	many	TRBV5-6	15	TRBJ1-4	TGTGCCAGCAGAGGGACAAGGTTAACTAATGAAAAACTGTTTTTT	CASRGTRLTNEKLFF
TRBD1	medium-sized	TRBV19	18	TRBJ2-2	TGTGCCAGTAGTCAGCCCCATGGGACAGGGGGCCGGACCGGGGAGCTGTTTTTT	CASSQPHGTGGRTGELFF
NA	medium-sized	TRBV5-1	16	TRBJ2-1	TGCGCCAGCAGCTTGGTCACGGCTAGAGGACAGCGGGAGCAGTTCTTC	CASSLVTARGQREQFF
NA	few	TRBV11-2	16	TRBJ2-5	TGTGCCAGCAGCTCGATGCCTGGAGGGGTTGATGAGACCCAGTACTTC	CASSSMPGGVDETQYF
TRBD2	NA	TRBV5-1	15	TRBJ2-1	TGCGCCAGCAGCTTTGACGGGGGGTCCTACAATGAGCAGTTCTTC	CASSFDGGSYNEQFF
NA	medium-sized	TRBV15	14	TRBJ1-1	TGTGCCACCAGCAGCAGTCCCAGAAAGACTGAAGCTTTCTTT	CATSSSPRKTEAFF
NA	medium-sized	TRBV27	14	TRBJ2-3	TGTGCCAGCACCCCAGGGGCTCCGATAGATACGCAGTATTTT	CASTPGAPIDTQYF
NA	medium-sized	TRBV18	16	TRBJ2-3	TGTGCCAGCTCACCGGCGGGTGATAGCTTCACAGATACGCAGTATTTT	CASSPAGDSFTDTQYF
NA	many	TRBV5-6	14	TRBJ1-2	TGTGCCAGCAGCTTACAGTCCCCAATATATGGCTACACCTTC	CASSLQSPIYGYTF